This T cell receptor (beta chain) was sequenced during a study of blood T cell repertoires in COVID-19. Overall study: COVID-19 samples collected from the United States, Italy and Spain covered acute and convalescent phases. Sources were T cells, B-cell-depleted T cells, or PBMCs; the material itself was cDNA or gDNA.

In the original analysis: By means of reference gene primer amplification, nucleated cell counts were estimated. Generated by immunoSEQ multiplex PCR, the TCRdb table keeps only in-frame clones and is missing some. Clonal size and the V and J genes are those of that table, whereas D and trimming came from the DNA. The data show some 160,000 clones, about 77% seen once. Trimming took 2 bases from V and 4 from J, leaving 20 bases between them. There are 17 residues in the CDR3. The V gene's germline CDR1 is KGHSH and CDR2 LQKENI. The receptor's source is a woman of 80 years or more with acute or convalescent COVID-19. Sequenced: peripheral blood. The chain carries TRBV18 and TRBJ1-2; TRBD1 might be the D (5 bases). The CDR3 DNA reads TGTGCCAGCTCACCATCCCCACTTACAGGAGGGAGCTATGGCTACACCTTC. Translated, it gives CASSPSPLTGGSYGYTF.